The present entry profiles one T cell receptor (beta chain) with its context. Its antigen remains undetermined. Nothing much larger sits one base from this clone, and base qualities are not available. In total, 500 to 700 healthy bone marrow donors made up the cohort. At the time of sampling, every cohort member was nominally healthy, though immune exposures that went unrecorded were likely present. The donor was CMV seropositive and was included in the group of 250 to 300 seropositive cohort members. A peripheral blood sample was provided by each donor, and peripheral blood mononuclear cells were used for TCR beta sequencing. Genomic DNA extraction from the blood cell samples was performed with the Qiagen DNeasy Blood Extraction Kit. This record belongs to a study of cytomegalovirus exposure and HLA in healthy donors (TCRdb year 2017). Looking at the study overall: In an earlier analysis of fewer than 750 of the donors, about 260 Gb of sequence data and some 120 million unique TCR beta sequences from approximately 180 million T cells were reported. Roughly 310 gigabases of sequencing data and 70 million to 100 million unique TCR sequences were included in an early release covering 550 to 650 HLA-typed donors. Of the approximately 400 genotyped donors, less than 85% were placed in the genetic ancestry cluster associated with self-reported Caucasian donors. The study aimed to test whether cataloging public T cell receptors could reveal signatures of past pathogen exposure. The T cell repertoires of 670 or so subjects were profiled by immunosequencing and related to cytomegalovirus serostatus. Besides the first cohort of around 670 subjects, a separate validation cohort made up of 120 or so different subjects was used. To predict cytomegalovirus infection status, the study combined high-throughput TCR immunosequencing, statistical association of individual TCRs with disease status, and machine learning. A later analysis re-examined previously published TCR beta repertoires from 500 to 700 donors and added high-resolution HLA genotyping to investigate patterns of TCR occurrence. In the later analysis, no new phenotypic data were used to find candidate immune exposures; instead, reliance was placed on TCR beta sequences and their occurrence across donors. An earlier analysis of several hundred of the donors applied high-throughput TCR beta sequencing to assess whether each TCR beta V gene segment acted as functional or pseudogenic. Donor age, sex, ethnicity and CMV serostatus were compiled alongside the repertoire data. In a later genetic analysis, genome-wide SNP genotypes for about three fifths of the roughly 670 donors were used, and that subset was treated as a discovery cohort. Every repertoire in the discovery cohort had been generated on one and the same sequencing platform. Both class I and class II loci were covered by HLA typing, at four-digit resolution. Typing coverage varied by locus: roughly 620-640 donors for A, B, C, DRB1 and DQB1; approximately 560 for DQA1; approximately 610 for DPA1; around 490 for DPB1. A handful of DR-DQ haplotypes were handled as single units for association and clustering because linkage in the cohort was strong. On average, approximately 250,000 unique TCR beta nucleotide sequences were sequenced per donor among fewer than 500 genotyped donors of the cohort, with roughly 18% of those sequences being non-productive.

Library preparation used the immunoSEQ multiplex PCR assay. For the multiplex PCR, a mixture combining 60 forward primers for TCR Vbeta segments and 13 reverse primers for TCR Jbeta segments was used. The CDR3 region of rearranged TCR beta genes was amplified from genomic DNA by a multiplex PCR assay. Amplified TCR beta libraries were sequenced as 87-base-pair reads on the Illumina HiSeq System. For the original study's pipeline: Across the 500 to 850 repertoires, a later analysis counted roughly 84 million unique TCR beta chains, around 11 million of which were shared by at least two donors. Raw reads were error-corrected and collapsed into unique sequences with a nearest-neighbor algorithm that merged closely related sequences to remove PCR and sequencing errors. V, D and J gene segments were assigned by aligning CDR3 sequences to IMGT reference sequences. For a sequence to be retained, a match of at least six nucleotides to both a V gene segment and a J gene segment was required. A rearrangement counted as productive if the CDR3 had no stop codons and remained in frame with V and J, and every other rearrangement counted as non-productive. Following IMGT convention, CDR3 was defined as the stretch from the second conserved V-encoded cysteine to the conserved J-encoded phenylalanine. Sequences without an unambiguous match to a single V gene segment were excluded from the earlier analysis of almost 600 of the donors. In an earlier analysis of approximately 590 of the donors, V segments were called functional above 56.7% productive rearrangements and were called segregating when the between-donor standard deviation exceeded 5%. A statistical classification framework was built to diagnose cytomegalovirus status from the catalog of TCR beta chain sequences. V and J gene assignment, in a later analysis, came from comparing TCR nucleotide sequences with IMGT/GENE-DB human TR gene sequences. Using the TCRdist pipeline, a later analysis assigned CDR3 sequences along with most-parsimonious VDJ recombination scenarios. A later analysis defined each TCR beta chain by its CDR3 amino acid sequence plus V-gene family, and excluded reads lacking a unique V-gene family. In a later analysis, approximately 590 highly shared, low-generation-probability nucleotide sequences were removed to address suspected cross-contamination and a sequencing artifact. A later analysis calculated a clonal expansion index for each public chain from normalized within-repertoire ranks of inferred template counts. In a later analysis, generation probabilities were computed with a VDJ recombination model fitted to out-of-frame rearrangements, and the resulting probabilities were checked against IGoR. Hypergeometric tests were used in a later analysis to score TCR-TCR, TCR-HLA and TCR-CMV co-occurrence, with a repertoire-size bias correction applied to the TCR pairs. A later analysis estimated false discovery rates by permuting HLA or CMV assignments 20 times. In a later analysis, co-occurring TCRs were grouped with DBSCAN, and TCRdist sequence similarity was added when clustering was performed within HLA-allele-positive subsets. Repertoires with fewer than 30,000 or more than 120,000 public chains were left out of co-occurrence clustering, as were a few repertoires with anomalous nucleotide sharing. The clones in this table, taken by TCRdb from immuneACCESS, are in-frame only. Not every clone is retained; where verified, under half of the shortfall comes from an unresolved V gene, and the cause of the rest is unknown. V and J calls and clone size are copied from that table; D and trimming were computed from the DNA. A total of hundreds of thousands of clones appear in this sample, 82% of them only once. The ten biggest clones cover roughly 5.5% of the sample.

The full study reports these points: This cohort had only TCR beta chains sequenced, and the lack of alpha or paired-chain data limited which features could be detected. V-gene and J-gene trimming of TCR beta chains was associated with a missense DCLRE1C variant in a later genetic analysis, and the association was replicated in an independent cohort. An earlier analysis of some 560 of the donors showed that most TCR beta V segments appeared in productive rearrangements either about 90% or about 30% of the time, which broadly matched IMGT annotations. Because HLA typing was missing for some donors at each locus, association tests included only the typed subset. Specific HLA alleles were associated with 15,000 to 20,000 TCR beta sequences at a false discovery rate of 0.05 in a later analysis. A later genetic analysis reported fewer N-insertions in productive TCRs among donors in an Asian-associated ancestry cluster than the roughly 640-donor mean. Cytomegalovirus status was reported to be diagnosed by the classifier with high specificity and sensitivity in both the original and validation cohorts. In vitro tests confirmed that a few of the cytomegalovirus-associated TCR beta chains recognize cytomegalovirus antigens. A further reported finding was that TCR beta sequences accurately predicted the HLA-A and HLA-B alleles for most subjects in the first cohort. Because counts were too low, approximately 18 rarely observed V segments, including chromosome 9 orphons, were excluded from the earlier analysis of 587 of the donors. A later analysis reported that several top co-occurrence clusters appeared linked to parvovirus B19, influenza, CMV and Epstein-Barr virus. A cluster of highly shared sequence variants was judged likely to be a technical artifact of the sequencing pipeline. Roughly uniform sequencing depth across donors was assumed in presence/absence analyses, although this assumption may not hold. Correlated functional status among segregating V segments might be attributable to linkage disequilibrium, but an unknown experimental factor could not be ruled out. A later analysis found that HLA-associated TCR beta chains were more clonally expanded and had lower generation probabilities than equally common non-associated chains. In a later analysis, TCR association rates were found to vary across HLA loci, with the most associated TCRs seen for DRB1 alleles and the fewest for HLA-C alleles. When HLA alleles, especially DR and DQ, strongly co-occurred, TCR associations were difficult to assign to individual alleles. It was suggested by the authors that the approach could potentially be generalized to other disease states and immunological phenotypes. In the study, some 160 TCR beta chains were listed as associated with cytomegalovirus. Immune exposure information for the cohort was limited to CMV serostatus. In a later analysis, most CMV-associated TCR beta chains were found to appear HLA-restricted, with HLA associations seemingly driven largely by CMV exposure. Most TCR sequences were seen in very few donors, while some public TCRs were found in many individuals. Some IMGT-functional V segments, including TRBV6-2 and TRBV6-3, could not be told apart with the 87-base-pair reads, so those segments were excluded.

Its CDR3 holds 15 amino acids, cysteine through phenylalanine. Only the CDR3 region is kept as DNA, spanning 45 bases read in frame from base 1. The V and J ends are trimmed by 6 bases and 7 bases, leaving 21 bases between them. The germline V gene yields SGHNT for CDR1 and YENEEA for CDR2. This receptor was taken from a man between 40 and 49 years old in good health and CMV-seropositive. The rearrangement joined TRBV11-3 to TRBJ1-1; D gene: possibly TRBD1, on 6 matching bases. Sequences were obtained from PBMCs. This receptor has the CDR3 CASSSRAPWTVEAFF. At the DNA level, the sequence is TGTGCCAGCAGTTCTAGAGCCCCATGGACAGTTGAAGCTTTCTTT.